The present T cell receptor beta chain was sequenced within a study of blood T cell repertoires in COVID-19. Study background: Italy, Spain and the United States were the sources of the convalescent and acute COVID-19 samples. T cells, B-cell-depleted T cells, or PBMCs provided the cDNA or gDNA that served as material.

The authors' processing: Researchers report that nucleated cell counts were estimated from reference gene primer amplification. Profiled with immunoSEQ multiplex PCR; TCRdb holds only in-frame clones, not every one. V, J and clone size derive from that table, while D and trimming were established from the DNA sequence. Counted here are about 62,000 clones, around nine tenths occurring once; the ten biggest clones make up about 0.93%. The CDR3 contains 16 residues. Germline V gene data show CDR1 as SGHRS and CDR2 as YFSETQ. V was clipped by 6 bases and J by 0 bases; unmatched bases: 10. The source of this sequence is a man aged 65-85 years with acute or convalescent COVID-19. The chain links TRBV5-1 to TRBJ2-3; 7 nucleotides agree with TRBD2. Sequenced input: peripheral blood. The CDR3 region is CASTAASGASTDTQYF. CDR3 DNA: TGCGCCAGCACAGCGGCTAGCGGAGCTAGCACAGATACGCAGTATTTT.